Listed below are T cell receptor beta chains from one sample, sequenced in a study of blood T cells in healthy people across ages. TCRdb fed the 5' RACE reads into MiXCR, producing one record per CDR3 protein. The sample has 800,000 to 1,300,000 distinct CDR3 sequences, about 23% seen once. The same sample was also studied in work on T cells of mothers and their children.

Sequencing was carried out using blood. The receptors shown here come from a girl aged 2-10 years in good health. Both conserved end residues are part of each CDR3. Fields, in order: D gene, V gene, J gene, CDR3 length, clone size, CDR3 protein, CDR3 DNA. D genes are given only for firm matches. For some rows the clone size is stated as once, few or many, or as a class when expanded; others skip it.

D: TRBD1; V: TRBV9; J: TRBJ1-2; length: 15; size: few; CDR3: CASSTGTTGGVGYTF; DNA: TGTGCCAGCAGCACCGGGACGACAGGGGGCGTTGGCTACACCTTC
D: .; V: TRBV7-8; J: TRBJ2-2; length: 15; size: .; CDR3: CASSFGTSNTGELFF; DNA: TGCGCCAGCAGCTTCGGGACTTCGAACACCGGGGAGCTGTTTTTT
D: .; V: TRBV2; J: TRBJ2-2; length: 16; size: few; CDR3: CASSSRQGEGTGELFF; DNA: TGTGCCAGCAGTTCACGCCAAGGGGAGGGGACAGGGGAGCTGTTTTTT
D: .; V: TRBV2; J: TRBJ2-1; length: 13; size: few; CDR3: CAGSLTGYNEQFF; DNA: TGTGCCGGCAGTCTAACAGGGTACAATGAGCAGTTCTTC
D: TRBD1; V: TRBV7-2; J: TRBJ2-1; length: 17; size: few; CDR3: CASSLWVAGTGENEQFF; DNA: TGTGCCAGCAGCTTATGGGTGGCGGGGACAGGGGAAAATGAGCAGTTCTTC
D: .; V: TRBV11-2; J: TRBJ1-2; length: 13; size: few; CDR3: CASSLLAGYGYTF; DNA: TGTGCCAGCAGCTTACTTGCCGGATATGGCTACACCTTC
D: .; V: TRBV5-1; J: TRBJ2-2; length: 15; size: few; CDR3: CASSFGGYFAGELFF; DNA: TGCGCCAGCAGCTTCGGCGGGTACTTTGCCGGGGAGCTGTTTTTT
D: .; V: TRBV7-6; J: TRBJ2-5; length: 15; size: .; CDR3: CASSGFLTGQETQYF; DNA: TGTGCCAGCAGCGGATTTTTGACGGGCCAAGAGACCCAGTACTTC
D: TRBD2; V: TRBV29-1; J: TRBJ2-2; length: 16; size: few; CDR3: CSVEGVAGDETGELFF; DNA: TGCAGCGTCGAAGGGGTAGCGGGAGATGAAACCGGGGAGCTGTTTTTT
D: .; V: TRBV2; J: TRBJ2-5; length: 14; size: .; CDR3: CASSADSSQETQYF; DNA: TGTGCCAGCAGTGCCGACAGTTCCCAAGAGACCCAGTACTTC
D: .; V: TRBV5-1; J: TRBJ2-7; length: 15; size: .; CDR3: CASSLGPRALYEQYF; DNA: TGCGCCAGCAGCTTAGGGCCAAGGGCCCTCTACGAGCAGTACTTC
D: .; V: TRBV20-1; J: TRBJ2-7; length: 13; size: .; CDR3: CSARERAGSEQYF; DNA: TGCAGTGCTAGAGAAAGGGCGGGAAGCGAGCAGTACTTC
D: TRBD2; V: TRBV14; J: TRBJ2-7; length: 16; size: .; CDR3: CASSQGLSIPFDEQYF; DNA: TGTGCCAGCAGCCAGGGACTAAGCATCCCCTTTGACGAGCAGTACTTC
D: TRBD1; V: TRBV29-1; J: TRBJ1-2; length: 14; size: .; CDR3: CSVEMTGVLDGYTF; DNA: TGCAGCGTTGAGATGACAGGGGTGCTCGATGGCTACACCTTC
D: .; V: TRBV7-9; J: TRBJ2-5; length: 15; size: .; CDR3: CASGPADGAWETQYF; DNA: TGTGCCAGCGGTCCAGCTGATGGGGCCTGGGAGACCCAGTACTTC
D: .; V: TRBV20-1; J: TRBJ1-2; length: 15; size: .; CDR3: CSARAMMSGLYGYTF; DNA: TGCAGTGCTAGAGCCATGATGAGCGGACTCTATGGCTACACCTTC
D: .; V: TRBV7-2; J: TRBJ2-7; length: 14; size: few; CDR3: CASSFSQTTYEQYF; DNA: TGTGCCAGCAGCTTTAGCCAGACCACCTACGAGCAGTACTTC
D: .; V: TRBV7-6; J: TRBJ1-1; length: 15; size: .; CDR3: CASSLRGEGGTEAFF; DNA: TGTGCCAGCAGCTTACGGGGAGAAGGGGGAACTGAAGCTTTCTTT
D: .; V: TRBV5-6; J: TRBJ1-2; length: 14; size: .; CDR3: CASSLVMANYGYTF; DNA: TGTGCCAGCAGCTTGGTCATGGCGAACTATGGCTACACCTTC
D: .; V: TRBV6-2/TRBV6-3; J: TRBJ2-2; length: 14; size: .; CDR3: CASSRVDYSGELFF; DNA: TGTGCCAGCAGTAGAGTGGACTACTCCGGGGAGCTGTTTTTT
D: .; V: TRBV5-1; J: TRBJ1-1; length: 15; size: few; CDR3: CASSLLGPANTEAFF; DNA: TGCGCCAGCAGCTTGTTAGGGCCCGCGAACACTGAAGCTTTCTTT
D: .; V: TRBV11-2; J: TRBJ1-4; length: 13; size: few; CDR3: CASSLLHNEKLFF; DNA: TGTGCCAGCAGCTTACTACATAATGAAAAACTGTTTTTT